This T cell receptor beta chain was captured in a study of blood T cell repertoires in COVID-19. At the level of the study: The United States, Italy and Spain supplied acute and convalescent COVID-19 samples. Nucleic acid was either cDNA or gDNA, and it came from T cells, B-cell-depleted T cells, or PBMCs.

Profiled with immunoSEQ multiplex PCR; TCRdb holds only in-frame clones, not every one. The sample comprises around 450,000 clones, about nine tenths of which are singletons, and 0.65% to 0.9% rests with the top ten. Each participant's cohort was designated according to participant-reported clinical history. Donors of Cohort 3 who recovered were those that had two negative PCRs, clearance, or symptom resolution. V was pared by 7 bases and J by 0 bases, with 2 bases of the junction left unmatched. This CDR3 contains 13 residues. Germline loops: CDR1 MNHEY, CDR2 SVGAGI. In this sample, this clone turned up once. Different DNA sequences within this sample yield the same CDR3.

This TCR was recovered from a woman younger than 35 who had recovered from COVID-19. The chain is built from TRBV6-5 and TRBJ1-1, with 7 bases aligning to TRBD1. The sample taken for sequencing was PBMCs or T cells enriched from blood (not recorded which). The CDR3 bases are TGTGCCAGCACCAGGGGGATGAACACTGAAGCTTTCTTT. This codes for CASTRGMNTEAFF.